The sequence of this TCR beta chain was determined in a study of T cell responses to AZD1222 COVID-19 vaccine. Trimming removed 4 bases at V and 2 bases at J, with 17 bases between. Germline V lookup: CDR1 SGDLS, CDR2 YYNGEE. This CDR3 contains 16 residues. TCRdb's table, derived via immunoSEQ multiplex PCR, lists solely in-frame clones and lacks some. The data contain roughly 260,000 clones, roughly 93% of them singletons. General study results and limits: Repertoires were obtained solely post-peak T cell response. Nearly half of unique spike-specific TCRs reportedly avoided B.1.351 and B.1.1.7 mutated regions.

As regards this clone: The target antigen is unknown.

This specimen was peripheral blood, taken on day 0 of AZD1222 vaccination. This sequence was found in an adult in good health. This chain uses TRBV9 with TRBJ2-3, with TRBD2 as a possible D gene (5 bases). The CDR3, as DNA: TGTGCCAGCAGCCCCCCTGGCAGCGGAAACACAGATACGCAGTATTTT. Translation gives CASSPPGSGNTDTQYF.